This TCR beta chain stems from a study of OX40 agonist ivuxolimab in advanced cancers. Describing the broader study: Ivuxolimab, which targeted the costimulatory receptor OX40 (CD134), was an agonistic, fully human IgG2 monoclonal antibody. Patients were allowed to have had prior anti-PD-1, anti-PD-L1 or anti-CTLA-4 therapy, and 40% of the dose-escalation patients had been treated with checkpoint inhibitors. The dose-escalation cohort was around 84% male with a mean age of around 64 years, ranging from roughly 23 to 80. The monotherapy dose-escalation portion (N ≈ 50 patients) of the phase I ivuxolimab trial is reported in the paper. Among the roughly 52 dose-escalation patients, about 20 had hepatocellular carcinoma, about 15 melanoma, 9 renal cell carcinoma and 9 head and neck cancer. Partial responses were achieved by three dose-escalation patients, of whom one had hepatocellular carcinoma and two had cutaneous melanoma. Intravenous ivuxolimab was administered to patients every 2 weeks at six dose levels: 0.01, 0.1, 0.3, 1.5, 3 and 10 mg/kg. Peripheral TCRbeta sequencing aimed to test whether ivuxolimab altered TCR sequence diversity and caused clonal T-cell expansion. What the work shows at the level of the full study, not this receptor alone: Low levels of normalized T-cell clonal expansion were also seen in some patients who did not respond. Clonal expansion of both CD4+ and CD8+ blood T cells was observed from baseline to week 6 at doses 0.1 to 3.0 mg/kg. Which antigens the clonally expanded peripheral T cells were specific for was not determined. After ivuxolimab, more expanded clones were found on average in CD8+ T cells than in CD4+ T cells. Partial responders in the 0.1-3.0 mg/kg groups had among the lowest normalized peripheral clonal expansion, especially among CD8+ T cells.

A note on this clone: There is no known antigen for this receptor. Nothing much larger sits one base from this clone, and base qualities are not available.

V gives up 4 bases and J gives up 5 bases, and the segment between their germline ends measures 9 bases. The CDR3 has 13 amino acids, counting the end cysteine and phenylalanine. Of all the DNA, just the CDR3 is kept, 39 bases in frame from base 1. CDR1 and CDR2 (SEHNR, FQNEAQ) derive from the germline V gene (reference sequence). To sequence the TCRbeta CDR3 region, genomic DNA was isolated from the sorted cells. TCRbeta CDR3 regions were sequenced using the immunoSEQ Assay. TCRdb obtained this table from immuneACCESS and retained in-frame rearrangements with V and J assigned. These tables miss some clones; where compared with another copy, unresolved V genes account for less than half of the shortfall, and the remainder is unexplained. Recorded for this sample are 60,000 to 80,000 clones; about 88% of them occurred a single time. The leading ten clones occupy approximately 10% of the sample. Patients with autoimmune disease history or receiving systemic immunosuppression were excluded from the trial. Peripheral blood for TCR sequencing was drawn from every dose cohort at baseline, at cycle 4 day 1 and at cycle 7 day 1. The samples were drawn from a first-in-human, open-label, multicenter phase I dose-escalation trial of ivuxolimab. Adults with locally advanced or metastatic head and neck squamous cell, hepatocellular, melanoma or renal cell carcinoma were enrolled in the trial. Before TCR sequencing, CD4+ and CD8+ T cells were separately sorted from peripheral blood.

The specimen was CD4+ or CD8+ T cells sorted from blood, collected in a trial of the OX40 agonist ivuxolimab. The TCR sequence derives from an adult with an advanced solid tumor such as melanoma, head and neck, liver or kidney cancer. The rearranged segments are TRBV7-9 and TRBJ2-1, with an unclear D gene assignment. The nucleotides are TGTGCCAGCAGCTCCCTTGGAGACAATGAGCAGTTCTTC. This is translated as CASSSLGDNEQFF.